This T cell receptor (beta chain) was sequenced in a study of cytomegalovirus exposure and HLA in healthy donors. Germline V lookup: CDR1 MRHNA, CDR2 SNTAGT. The ends were cut back, 2 bases at V and 6 bases at J, with 11 bases in the middle. The CDR3 is made up of 14 amino acids. PCR employed 60 Vbeta and 13 Jbeta primers. Some clones are missing from TCRdb's copy, which holds only in-frame ones; the method was immunoSEQ multiplex PCR. In total, the table holds tens of thousands of clones. By frequency, this clone registers medium-sized. Its antigen is not known. Study-wide results and limits: A later analysis found most CMV-associated TCR beta chains apparently HLA-restricted. Exclusion applied to some V segments, including TRBV6-2 and TRBV6-3, as they were indistinguishable.

Sequencing was carried out using PBMCs. The J gene is TRBJ2-1, the V gene TRBV6-4; a possible D gene is TRBD2 (6 bases). This receptor was taken from a middle-aged woman in good health and CMV-seropositive. CDR3 in DNA: TGTGCCAGCAGTGACGACAAGGGAGGCAATGAGCAGTTCTTC. Its protein is CASSDDKGGNEQFF.